The following is a T cell receptor beta chain sequence with its context. Its specificity is unknown. The data originate from a study of T cell clonotyping in hematopoietic cell transplantation. General study findings and limits: Broader posttransplant TCR repertoire diversity was predicted by graft donor and pretransplant recipient Inverse Simpson Index values.

V shed 4 bases and J shed 5 bases, with 18 bases lying between them. Germline-derived CDR1 and CDR2 are SGHRS and YFSETQ. This CDR3 has 16 residues. Sequencing was performed with immunoSEQ multiplex PCR; in TCRdb, only in-frame clones are kept and a portion is missing. The repertoire has 15,000 to 20,000 clones, approximately 74% of them found once; the top ten carry more than 9%. This TCR derives from a woman aged 60-75 years in good health. Some clones in this sample may be carry-over from other donors' samples. This rearrangement joins TRBV5-1 to TRBJ1-4, with D maybe TRBD1 (5 bases). The sequencing sample was made of peripheral blood mononuclear cells. CDR3: CASSRGSRGTNEKLFF. CDR3 bases: TGCGCCAGCAGCAGGGGTTCGAGAGGTACAAATGAAAAACTGTTTTTT.